These 17 T cell receptor beta chains share one sample of origin, sequenced in a study of CD8 T cells in Susac syndrome. Reverse transcription of about 0.5 to 1 ug RNA was carried out with random hexamers. MiXCR, run by TCRdb on the immunoSEQ multiplex PCR reads, gives a single entry per CDR3 protein. This sample carries around 280,000 distinct CDR3 sequences, just over 90% of them seen once, and the ten largest clones take about 0.063%. The sample consisted of CD4+ T cells from PBMCs. The receptor set was obtained from a human donor with multiple sclerosis.

J is TRBJ2-1 and V is TRBV29-1; no clear D gene. Germline V gene data show CDR1 as SQVTM and CDR2 as ANQGSEA. V was cut by 6 bases and J by 1 base, with 10 bases left in between. The CDR3 is made up of 13 amino acids. CDR3: CSVAWQSYNEQFF. The CDR3 nucleotides read TGCAGCGTGGCTTGGCAATCCTACAATGAGCAGTTCTTC.

This clonotype came up once. V usage is TRBV3-1 and J usage is TRBJ1-5; D remains unclear. The V end was cut by 3 bases, the J end by 1 base, with 7 bases between. Per germline, CDR1 LGHDT and CDR2 YNNKEL (reference sequence). The CDR3 contains 14 residues. The CDR3 loop reads CASSQRASNQPQHF. The CDR3 nucleotides read TGTGCCAGCAGCCAGAGGGCAAGCAATCAGCCCCAGCATTTT.

This rearrangement joins TRBV20-1 to TRBJ2-3, with 9 nucleotides matching TRBD2. From germline, CDR1 is DFQATT and CDR2 SNEGSKA (reference sequence). This CDR3 contains 15 residues. V lost 5 bases, J lost 5 bases, and 11 bases stayed unmatched. The CDR3 bases are TGCAGTGCTGAGACTAGCGGAGGGGGGGTAGATACGCAGTATTTT. Translating gives CSAETSGGGVDTQYF.

This chain joins TRBV21-1 and TRBJ1-2; TRBD1, the table's D call, was not compared with the DNA. TRBV21-1 is listed as a pseudogene. CDR3 size: 15 residues. CDR3 sequence: CASSSPGQGIHGYTF. The CDR3 coding sequence is TGTGCCAGCAGCTCCCCGGGACAGGGTATACATGGCTACACCTTC.

The genes are TRBV19 and TRBJ2-1; 9 bases fit TRBD2. The CDR3 consists of 15 residues. CDR1 LNHDA and CDR2 SQIVND come from the germline V gene (reference sequence). Trimming cost V 4 bases and J 3 bases; bases outside gene matches: 4. CDR3 DNA: TGTGCCAGTAGTACGGGACTAGCCCTCTACAATGAGCAGTTCTTC. The encoded protein is CASSTGLALYNEQFF.

The V call is TRBV19, the J call TRBJ1-5; 9 bases fit TRBD1. Germline V gives CDR1 LNHDA, CDR2 SQIVND (reference sequence). This CDR3 has 14 residues. Trimming at V came to 7 bases and at J to 9 bases, leaving 10 bases not matched to a gene. The CDR3 sequence is CASIRGQGTWPQHF. CDR3 in DNA: TGTGCCAGTATTAGAGGACAGGGGACTTGGCCCCAGCATTTT.

The genes are TRBV5-6 and TRBJ2-2; D is ambiguous. The V end was cut by 5 bases, the J end by 5 bases, with 13 bases between. In germline, CDR1 is SGHDT, CDR2 YYEEEE. This CDR3 region has 14 residues. The CDR3 region is CASRRLIWTGELFF. CDR3 nucleotides: TGTGCCAGCAGACGCCTTATATGGACCGGGGAGCTGTTTTTT.

The chain couples TRBV29-1 to TRBJ2-3; D is perhaps TRBD1 (6 bases). V lost 5 bases to trimming and J lost 0 bases, with 15 bases between them. The CDR3 is made up of 15 amino acids. Germline V lookup: CDR1 SQVTM, CDR2 ANQGSEA. Here the CDR3 DNA reads TGCAGCGTTACAGGGAAAGTGTTGAGCACAGATACGCAGTATTTT. Encoded protein: CSVTGKVLSTDTQYF.

V gene TRBV11-2 combines with J gene TRBJ2-2, with 12 positions matching TRBD2. The CDR3 is 15 amino acids. With V trimmed by 7 bases and J by 4 bases, 4 bases remained unmatched. Germline V CDR1 and CDR2: SGHAT, FQNNGV. CDR3 sequence (DNA): TGTGCCAGCACCACGACTAGCGGGGGCACCGGGGAGCTGTTTTTT. It codes for CASTTTSGGTGELFF. The full variable domain, in which reference TRBV11-2 and TRBJ2-2 provide the parts outside the CDR3, is EAGVAQSPRYKIIEKRQSVAFWCNPISGHATLYWYQQILGQGPKLLIQFQNNGVVDDSQLPKDRFSAERLKGVDSTLKIQPAKLEDSAVYLCASTTTSGGTGELFFGEGSRLTVL.

The chain has TRBV20-1 and TRBJ2-3, with 11 bases aligning to TRBD2. The CDR3 is 16 amino acids. In germline, CDR1 is DFQATT, CDR2 SNEGSKA (reference sequence). V dropped 1 base and J dropped 3; count of bases not matched to a gene: 6. The CDR3 reads CSARGEGLAATDTQYF. In DNA, the CDR3 is TGCAGTGCTAGAGGGGAGGGACTAGCGGCAACAGATACGCAGTATTTT.

The rearrangement links TRBV7-9 to TRBJ2-2, with a possible D match to TRBD2 (6 bases). Per the germline V gene, CDR1 is SEHNR and CDR2 is FQNEAQ (reference sequence). Trimming cost V 2 bases and J 2 bases, with 12 bases left between them. The CDR3 is 16 amino acids. The CDR3, as DNA: TGTGCCAGCAGCTTACTTTCCGGGAGAAACACCGGGGAGCTGTTTTTT. Protein sequence: CASSLLSGRNTGELFF. The full variable domain, in which reference TRBV7-9 and TRBJ2-2 provide the parts outside the CDR3, is DTGVSQNPRHKITKRGQNVTFRCDPISEHNRLYWYRQTLGQGPEFLTYFQNEAQLEKSRLLSDRFSAERPKGSFSTLEIQRTEQGDSAMYLCASSLLSGRNTGELFFGEGSRLTVL.

The chain is built from TRBV5-1 and TRBJ2-7; 8 nucleotides line up with TRBD1. With V trimmed by 0 bases and J by 1 base, 3 bases remained unmatched. The CDR3 is 15 amino acids. CDR1 SGHRS and CDR2 YFSETQ come from the germline V gene. The chain's CDR3 is CASSLAWDRSYEQYF. For the CDR3, the DNA is TGCGCCAGCAGCTTGGCTTGGGACAGGTCCTACGAGCAGTACTTC.

Only one count was recorded for this clonotype. V gene TRBV6-2 or TRBV6-3 combines with J gene TRBJ1-2; D is uncertain. The V end was cut by 2 bases, the J end by 4 bases, with 8 bases between. CDR3 length: 13 residues. Germline V gene lookup returns CDR1 MNHEY and CDR2 SVGEGT. Written as DNA, the CDR3 is TGTGCCAGCAGTTACGGGGAAGGCTATGGCTACACCTTC. It is translated as CASSYGEGYGYTF.

V usage is TRBV29-1 and J usage is TRBJ1-3; D not certain. V lost 2 bases and J 3 bases, leaving 11 bases between the germline ends. Per germline, CDR1 SQVTM and CDR2 ANQGSEA. The CDR3 is 14 amino acids. The CDR3 DNA reads as TGCAGCGTTGAACGCGCCAGGAGTGGAAACACCATATATTTT. Residues: CSVERARSGNTIYF.

The V and J genes are TRBV12-5 and TRBJ2-5; D gene unclear. V lost 7 bases to trimming and J lost 2 bases, with 14 bases between them. The CDR3 totals 14 residues. Germline-derived CDR1 and CDR2 are LGHNT and FRNRAP. CDR3 nucleotide sequence: TGTGCTAGTGCCCTAGACGGCACACAAGAGACCCAGTACTTC. Its translation: CASALDGTQETQYF.

CDR3 region: CASSVLGGNTGELFF. The DNA of the CDR3 is TGTGCCAGCAGCGTACTGGGCGGGAACACCGGGGAGCTGTTTTTT. The V call is TRBV9, the J call TRBJ2-2; no clear D gene. The V end was cut by 1 base, the J end by 1 base, with 8 bases between. The CDR3 totals 15 residues. Germline CDR1 and CDR2: SGDLS and YYNGEE. Variable domain in full (rest from reference TRBV9 and TRBJ2-2): DSGVTQTPKHLITATGQRVTLRCSPRSGDLSVYWYQQSLDQGLQFLIQYYNGEERAKGNILERFSAQQFPDLHSELNLSSLELGDSALYFCASSVLGGNTGELFFGEGSRLTVL.

The chain couples TRBV10-3 to TRBJ2-1; D is uncertain. There are 16 residues in the CDR3. Looked up from germline, CDR1 is ENHRY and CDR2 is SYGVKD. V shed 2 bases and J shed 4 bases, with 15 bases lying between them. The CDR3 nucleotides are TGTGCCATCAGTGAGGTACCGCTAGGCGGTTACAATGAGCAGTTCTTC. It translates to CAISEVPLGGYNEQFF.